This T cell receptor (beta chain) derives from a study of CD8 T cells in ankylosing spondylitis. Whole-study results and caveats: As reported, disease-linked clones showed significant enrichment in matched ankylosing spondylitis synovial fluid. Several of the motif variants were reported before in synovial fluid and blood from reactive arthritis. A CD8+ phenotype characterized the disease-linked clones, which were relatively rare in peripheral blood.

On this clonotype itself: Antigen: not known. One junction end does not reproduce the germline sequence, and a read error may be involved.

TCRdb re-derived calls from the 5' RACE reads in MiXCR, one entry per CDR3 protein. The table has under 300,000 distinct CDR3 sequences, 15% to 20% seen once. The CDR3 contains 19 residues. Germline V lookup: CDR1 LGHDT, CDR2 YNNKEL (reference sequence). The sequence came from a male donor with ankylosing spondylitis or in good health (not recorded which). This chain connects TRBV3-1 to TRBJ2-1; 11 positions match TRBD2. Sequencing input: blood, either unsorted or a sorted T cell fraction (not recorded which). The CDR3 coding sequence is TGTGCCAGCTGCCAAGAGGTATTCGGTCTGGTAGCGGGAGGGAATGAGCAGTTCTTC. Protein: CASCQEVFGLVAGGNEQFF.